This T cell receptor (beta chain) originates from a study of T cell clonotyping in hematopoietic cell transplantation. The time point denotes: recipient sample about 28 days before transplant, after cytoreduction. Germline V lookup: CDR1 SGHRS, CDR2 YFSETQ. The CDR3 is 15 residues long. Deletions cut 0 bases from V and 2 bases from J, with 8 bases between. Here immunoSEQ multiplex PCR was the method, and the copy in TCRdb shows in-frame clones only, minus some. The data show approximately 50,000 clones, 85% to 90% seen once. A single count supports this clone. The source material was peripheral blood mononuclear cells, sampled before stem cell transplant. The chain recombines TRBV5-1 with TRBJ2-2, with unresolved D. This sequence originates from a man between 60 and 75 years old with biphenotypic leukemia. Some clones in this sample may be carry-over from other donors' samples. CDR3 region: CASSLVPGNTGELFF. The DNA for the CDR3 is TGCGCCAGCAGCTTGGTCCCCGGTAACACCGGGGAGCTGTTTTTT.